This TCR beta chain was found in a study of cytomegalovirus exposure and HLA in healthy donors. Study-wide points: A list of approximately 160 TCR beta chains associated with cytomegalovirus was given. Specificity of a few CMV-associated chains for CMV antigens was verified in vitro.

This CDR3 has 15 amino acids. Germline V CDR1 and CDR2: LNHDA, SQIVND (reference sequence). Trimming shortened V by 7 bases and J by 4 bases, and 17 bases separated the two germline ends. Turning to this clone: Its specificity is unknown.

In the PCR, 60 Vbeta and 13 Jbeta primers were used. Sequenced by immunoSEQ multiplex PCR; TCRdb stores in-frame clones only, minus some. The sample shows about 140,000 clones, 70% to 90% of them seen only once. The J gene is TRBJ2-1, the V gene TRBV19, with D maybe TRBD2 (7 bases). The sequence was obtained from a man in his fifties in good health and CMV-seronegative. The sample taken for sequencing was PBMCs. Here the CDR3 reads CASTPLGGPYNEQFF. CDR3 in DNA: TGTGCCAGTACTCCATTGGGGGGGCCATACAATGAGCAGTTCTTC.